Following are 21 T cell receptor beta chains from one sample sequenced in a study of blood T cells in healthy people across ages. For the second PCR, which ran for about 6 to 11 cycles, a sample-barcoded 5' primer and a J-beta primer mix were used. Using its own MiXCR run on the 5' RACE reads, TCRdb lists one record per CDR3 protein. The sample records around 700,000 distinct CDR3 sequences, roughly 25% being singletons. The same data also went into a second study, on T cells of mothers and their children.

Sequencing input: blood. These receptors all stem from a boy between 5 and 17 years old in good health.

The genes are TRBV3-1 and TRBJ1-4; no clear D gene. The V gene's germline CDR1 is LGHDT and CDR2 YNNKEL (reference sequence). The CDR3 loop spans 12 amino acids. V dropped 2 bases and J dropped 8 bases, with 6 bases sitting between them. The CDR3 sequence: CASSQPREKLFF. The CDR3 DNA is TGTGCCAGCAGCCAACCCAGGGAAAAACTGTTTTTT.

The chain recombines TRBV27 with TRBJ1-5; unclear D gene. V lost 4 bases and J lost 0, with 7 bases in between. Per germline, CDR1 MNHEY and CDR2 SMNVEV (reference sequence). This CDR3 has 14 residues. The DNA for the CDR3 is TGTGCCAGCAGTTCTTTTAATAGCAATCAGCCCCAGCATTTT. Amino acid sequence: CASSSFNSNQPQHF.

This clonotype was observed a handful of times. The CDR3 DNA is TGCAGCGTTGAGAGGCTTGGGCTAGCGGGAAATGAGCAGTACTTC. Translation gives CSVERLGLAGNEQYF. V is TRBV29-1 and J is TRBJ2-7, with 9 bases matching TRBD2. Germline V gene sequence: CDR1 SQVTM, CDR2 ANQGSEA. CDR3 length: 15 residues. Unmatched junction bases numbered 13, after V lost 3 bases and J lost 7 bases.

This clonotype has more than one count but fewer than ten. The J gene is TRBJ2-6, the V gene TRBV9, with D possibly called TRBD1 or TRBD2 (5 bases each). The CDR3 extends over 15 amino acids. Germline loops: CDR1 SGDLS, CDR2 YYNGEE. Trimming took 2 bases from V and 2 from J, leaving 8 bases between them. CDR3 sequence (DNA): TGTGCCAGCAGCGTTGGGGGAGCTGGGGCCAACGTCCTGACTTTC. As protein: CASSVGGAGANVLTF.

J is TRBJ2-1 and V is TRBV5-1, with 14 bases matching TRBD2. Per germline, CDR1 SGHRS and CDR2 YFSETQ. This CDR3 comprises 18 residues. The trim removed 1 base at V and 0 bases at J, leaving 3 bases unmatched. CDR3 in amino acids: CASSLTGTSGSSYNEQFF. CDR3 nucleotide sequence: TGCGCCAGCAGCTTGACGGGGACTAGCGGGAGCTCCTACAATGAGCAGTTCTTC.

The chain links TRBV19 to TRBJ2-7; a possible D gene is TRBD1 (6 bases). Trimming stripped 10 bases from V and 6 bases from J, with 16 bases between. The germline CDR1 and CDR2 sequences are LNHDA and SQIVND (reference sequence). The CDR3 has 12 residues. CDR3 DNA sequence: TGTGCCACCGAGAAGGGGGTTGGCGAGCAGTACTTC. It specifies CATEKGVGEQYF.

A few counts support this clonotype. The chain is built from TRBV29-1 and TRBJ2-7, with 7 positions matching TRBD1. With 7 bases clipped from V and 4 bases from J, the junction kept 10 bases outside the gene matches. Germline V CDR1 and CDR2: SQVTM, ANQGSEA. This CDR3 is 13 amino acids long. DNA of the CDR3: TGCAGCGCAGGTCAAGGGGGCGATTACGAGCAGTACTTC. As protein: CSAGQGGDYEQYF.

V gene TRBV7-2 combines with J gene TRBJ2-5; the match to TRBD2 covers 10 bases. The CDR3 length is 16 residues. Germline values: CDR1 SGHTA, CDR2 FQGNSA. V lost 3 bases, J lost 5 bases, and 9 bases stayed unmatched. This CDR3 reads CASSFPSGGLEETQYF. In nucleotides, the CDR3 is TGTGCCAGCAGCTTCCCTAGCGGGGGCTTGGAGGAGACCCAGTACTTC.

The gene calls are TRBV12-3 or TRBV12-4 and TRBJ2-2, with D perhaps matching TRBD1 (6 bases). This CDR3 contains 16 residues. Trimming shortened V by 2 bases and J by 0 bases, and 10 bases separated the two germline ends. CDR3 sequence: CASSLRRGTNTGELFF. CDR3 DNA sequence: TGTGCCAGCAGTTTACGTAGGGGGACGAACACCGGGGAGCTGTTTTTT.

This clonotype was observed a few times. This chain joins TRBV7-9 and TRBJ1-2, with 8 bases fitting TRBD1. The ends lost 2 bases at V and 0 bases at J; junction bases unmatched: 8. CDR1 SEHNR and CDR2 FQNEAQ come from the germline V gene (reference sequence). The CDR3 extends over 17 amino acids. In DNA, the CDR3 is TGTGCCAGCAGCTTAAGCCCAGGGGGCACCTCTAACTATGGCTACACCTTC. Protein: CASSLSPGGTSNYGYTF.

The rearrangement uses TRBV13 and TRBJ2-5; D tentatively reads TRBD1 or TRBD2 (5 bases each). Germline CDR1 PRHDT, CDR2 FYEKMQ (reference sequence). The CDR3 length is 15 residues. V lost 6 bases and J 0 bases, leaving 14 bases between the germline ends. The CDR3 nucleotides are TGTGCCAGCAGACCCCAGAGGGACCACCAAGAGACCCAGTACTTC. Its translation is CASRPQRDHQETQYF.

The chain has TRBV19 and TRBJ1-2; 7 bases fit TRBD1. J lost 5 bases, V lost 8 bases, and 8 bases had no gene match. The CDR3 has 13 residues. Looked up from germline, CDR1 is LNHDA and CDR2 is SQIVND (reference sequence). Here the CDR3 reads CASGGQNSYGYTF. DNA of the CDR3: TGTGCCAGTGGGGGACAGAACTCATATGGCTACACCTTC.

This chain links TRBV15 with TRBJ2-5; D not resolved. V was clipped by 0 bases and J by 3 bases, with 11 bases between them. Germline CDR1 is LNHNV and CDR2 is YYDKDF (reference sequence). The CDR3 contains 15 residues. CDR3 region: CATSRDGSSEETQYF. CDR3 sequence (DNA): TGTGCCACCAGCAGAGATGGTTCTTCGGAAGAGACCCAGTACTTC.

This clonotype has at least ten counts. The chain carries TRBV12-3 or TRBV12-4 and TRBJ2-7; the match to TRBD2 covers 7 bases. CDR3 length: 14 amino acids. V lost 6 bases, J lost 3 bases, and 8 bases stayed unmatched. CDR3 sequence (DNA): TGTGCCAGCAGCAGCCGGCTAGCGGTCTACGAGCAGTACTTC. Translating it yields CASSSRLAVYEQYF.

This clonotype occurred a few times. The CDR3 here is CSVEVRLGELFF. CDR3 nucleotide sequence: TGCAGCGTTGAAGTGCGGCTCGGGGAGCTGTTTTTT. The chain uses TRBV29-1 and TRBJ2-2; D unclear. The CDR3 totals 12 residues. V lost 1 base to trimming and J lost 7 bases, with 7 bases between them. The germline V gene has CDR1 SQVTM and CDR2 ANQGSEA.

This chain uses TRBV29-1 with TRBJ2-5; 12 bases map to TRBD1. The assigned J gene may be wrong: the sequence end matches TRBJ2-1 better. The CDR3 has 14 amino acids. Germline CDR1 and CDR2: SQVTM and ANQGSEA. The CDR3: CSLGGQGADNEQFF. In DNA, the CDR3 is TGCAGCCTTGGGGGACAGGGGGCTGACAATGAGCAGTTCTTC.

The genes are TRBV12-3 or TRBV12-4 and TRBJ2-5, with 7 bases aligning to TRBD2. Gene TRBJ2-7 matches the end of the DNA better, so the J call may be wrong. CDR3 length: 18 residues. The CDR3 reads CASSLRGEAGGISYEQYF. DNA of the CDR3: TGTGCCAGCAGTTTACGGGGGGAGGCGGGCGGCATAAGCTACGAGCAGTACTTC.

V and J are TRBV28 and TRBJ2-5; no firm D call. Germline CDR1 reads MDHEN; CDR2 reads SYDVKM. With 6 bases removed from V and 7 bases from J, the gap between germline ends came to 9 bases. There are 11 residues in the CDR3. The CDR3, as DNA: TGTGCCAGCAGCGACCCACGGACCCAGTACTTC. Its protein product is CASSDPRTQYF.

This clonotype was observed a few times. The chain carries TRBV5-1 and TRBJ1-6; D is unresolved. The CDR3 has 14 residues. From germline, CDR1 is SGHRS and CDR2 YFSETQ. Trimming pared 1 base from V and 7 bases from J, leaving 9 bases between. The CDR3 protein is CASSLRSENSPLHF. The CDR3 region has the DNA TGCGCCAGCAGCTTGAGATCAGAAAATTCACCCCTCCACTTT.

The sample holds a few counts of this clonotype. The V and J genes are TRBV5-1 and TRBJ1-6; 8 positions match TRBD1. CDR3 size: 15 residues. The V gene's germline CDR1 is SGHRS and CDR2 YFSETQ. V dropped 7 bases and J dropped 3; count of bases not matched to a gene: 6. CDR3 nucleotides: TGCGCCAGCTCCCCGGGACAGGTCTATAATTCACCCCTCCACTTT. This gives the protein CASSPGQVYNSPLHF.

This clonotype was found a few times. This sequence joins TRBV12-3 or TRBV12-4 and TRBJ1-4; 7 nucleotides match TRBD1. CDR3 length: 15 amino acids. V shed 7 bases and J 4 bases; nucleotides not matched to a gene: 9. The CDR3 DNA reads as TGTGCCAGCAATCTCGGGGGACAGAATAATGAAAAACTGTTTTTT. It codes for CASNLGGQNNEKLFF.